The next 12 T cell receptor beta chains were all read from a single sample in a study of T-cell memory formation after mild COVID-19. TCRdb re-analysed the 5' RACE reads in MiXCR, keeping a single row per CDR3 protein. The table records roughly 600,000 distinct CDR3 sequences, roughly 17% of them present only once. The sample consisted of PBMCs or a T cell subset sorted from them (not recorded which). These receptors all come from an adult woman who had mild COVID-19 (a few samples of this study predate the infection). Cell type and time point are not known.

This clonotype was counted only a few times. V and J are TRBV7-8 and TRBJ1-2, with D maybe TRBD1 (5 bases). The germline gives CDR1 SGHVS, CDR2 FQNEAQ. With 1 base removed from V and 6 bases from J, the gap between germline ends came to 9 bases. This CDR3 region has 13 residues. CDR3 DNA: TGTGCCAGCAGCTTAGGTTCGGGGGATGGCTACACCTTC. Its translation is CASSLGSGDGYTF.

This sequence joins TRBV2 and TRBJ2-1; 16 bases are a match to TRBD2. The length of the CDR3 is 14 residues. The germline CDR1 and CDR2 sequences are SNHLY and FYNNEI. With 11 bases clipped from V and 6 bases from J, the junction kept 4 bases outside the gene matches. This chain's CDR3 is CAVGTSGGANEQFF. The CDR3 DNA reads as TGTGCCGTGGGGACTAGCGGGGGGGCCAATGAGCAGTTCTTC. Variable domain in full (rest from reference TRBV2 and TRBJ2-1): EPEVTQTPSHQVTQMGQEVILRCVPISNHLYFYWYRQILGQKVEFLVSFYNNEISEKSEIFDDQFSVERPDGSNFTLKIRSTKLEDSAMYFCAVGTSGGANEQFFGPGTRLTVL.

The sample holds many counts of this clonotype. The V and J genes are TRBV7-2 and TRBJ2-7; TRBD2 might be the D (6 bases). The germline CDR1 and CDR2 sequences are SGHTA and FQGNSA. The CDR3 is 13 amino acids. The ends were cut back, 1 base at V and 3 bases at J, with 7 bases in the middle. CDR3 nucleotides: TGTGCCAGCAGCTTAGAGACTAGCTACGAGCAGTACTTC. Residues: CASSLETSYEQYF.

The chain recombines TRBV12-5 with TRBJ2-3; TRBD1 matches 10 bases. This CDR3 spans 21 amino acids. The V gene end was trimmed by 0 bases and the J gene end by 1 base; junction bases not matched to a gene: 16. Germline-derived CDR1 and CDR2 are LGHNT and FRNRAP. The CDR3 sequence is CASGLVEVKGTGTGGTDTQYF. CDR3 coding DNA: TGTGCTAGTGGTTTGGTAGAGGTTAAAGGGACCGGGACAGGGGGCACAGATACGCAGTATTTT.

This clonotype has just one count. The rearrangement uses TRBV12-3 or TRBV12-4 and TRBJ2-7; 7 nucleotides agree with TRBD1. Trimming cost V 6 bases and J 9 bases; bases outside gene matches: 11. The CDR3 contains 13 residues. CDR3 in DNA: TGTGCCAGCAGCATCGGGACAGCCACGAGGCAGTACTTC. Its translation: CASSIGTATRQYF.

CDR3 bases: TGCAGTGCTAGAGACGAACCGGGACTAGCAAGGCAGTACTTC. Encoded protein: CSARDEPGLARQYF. The chain combines TRBV20-1 with TRBJ2-7; TRBD2 agrees at 9 bases. The CDR3 has 14 amino acids. Trimming removed 0 bases from V and 9 bases from J; junction bases left unmatched: 9. Germline V CDR1 and CDR2: DFQATT, SNEGSKA (reference sequence).

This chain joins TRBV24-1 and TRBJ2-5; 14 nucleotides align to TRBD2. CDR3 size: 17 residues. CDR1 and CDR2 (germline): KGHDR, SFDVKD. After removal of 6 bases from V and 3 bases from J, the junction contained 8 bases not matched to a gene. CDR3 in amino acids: CATSPHPGLAGEETQYF. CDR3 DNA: TGTGCCACCAGTCCCCACCCGGGACTAGCGGGGGAAGAGACCCAGTACTTC.

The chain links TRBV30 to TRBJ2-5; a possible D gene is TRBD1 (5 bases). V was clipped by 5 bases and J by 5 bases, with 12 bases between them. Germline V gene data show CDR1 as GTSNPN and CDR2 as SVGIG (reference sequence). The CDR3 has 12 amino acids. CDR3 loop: CAWGTGSETQYF. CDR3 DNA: TGTGCCTGGGGCACAGGTTCTGAGACCCAGTACTTC.

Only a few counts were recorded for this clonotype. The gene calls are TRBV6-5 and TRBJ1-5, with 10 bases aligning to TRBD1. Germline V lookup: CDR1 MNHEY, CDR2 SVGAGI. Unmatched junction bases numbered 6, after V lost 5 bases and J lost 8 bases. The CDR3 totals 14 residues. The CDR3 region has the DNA TGTGCCAGCAGTCGGACAGGGGGGATGGAGCCCCAGCATTTT. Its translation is CASSRTGGMEPQHF.

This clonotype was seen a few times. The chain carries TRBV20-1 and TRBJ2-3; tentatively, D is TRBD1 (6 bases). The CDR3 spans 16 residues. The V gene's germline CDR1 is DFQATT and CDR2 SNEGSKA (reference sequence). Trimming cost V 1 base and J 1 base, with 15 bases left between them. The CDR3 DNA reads TGCAGTGCTAGAGGGACAGCCGTATTGGGCACAGATACGCAGTATTTT. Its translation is CSARGTAVLGTDTQYF.

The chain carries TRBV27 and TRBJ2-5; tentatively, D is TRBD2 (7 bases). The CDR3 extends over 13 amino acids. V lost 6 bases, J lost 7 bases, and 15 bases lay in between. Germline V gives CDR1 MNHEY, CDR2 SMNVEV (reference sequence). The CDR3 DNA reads TGTGCCAGCAGACGTCCGGGGGGCGGGACCCAGTACTTC. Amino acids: CASRRPGGGTQYF.

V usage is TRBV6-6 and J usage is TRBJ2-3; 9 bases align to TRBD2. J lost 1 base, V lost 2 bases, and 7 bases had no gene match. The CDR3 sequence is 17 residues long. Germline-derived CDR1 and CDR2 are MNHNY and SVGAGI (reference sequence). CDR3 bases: TGTGCCAGCAGTTACGGGGTAGCGGGGGATGGCACAGATACGCAGTATTTT. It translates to CASSYGVAGDGTDTQYF.